These T cell receptor beta chains were read from a single sample in a study of control samples from healthy donors and cancer patients. The data were produced by immunoSEQ multiplex PCR, yet TCRdb's version contains in-frame clones alone and is incomplete. The sample carries approximately 150,000 clones, under 96% recorded once. Sequenced input: blood. The receptor set was obtained from a woman aged 25 to 45 in good health. Both conserved end residues are part of each CDR3. The D gene is left open where the match is weak. Clone size is stated in some rows and not others, as once, few, many or a class when expanded.

>-|TRBV30|-|TRBJ1-6
CACHPPWAGNNSPLHF
TGTGCCTGCCACCCCCCCTGGGCAGGGAATAATTCACCCCTCCACTTT
>-|TRBV18|-|TRBJ1-5
CASSLYRGNQPQHF
TGTGCCAGCTCACTGTACAGGGGCAATCAGCCCCAGCATTTT
>TRBD2|TRBV6-1|once|TRBJ2-3
CASSEEEGAGADTQYF
TGTGCCAGCAGTGAAGAAGAGGGTGCGGGGGCAGATACGCAGTATTTT
>TRBD1|TRBV28|-|TRBJ1-6
CASSFLGTVYNSPLHF
TGTGCCAGCAGTTTCTTGGGGACAGTCTATAATTCACCCCTCCACTTT
>-|TRBV5-6|-|TRBJ1-2
CASSIDRKYGYTF
TGTGCCAGCAGCATAGACAGAAAATATGGCTACACCTTC
>-|TRBV14|-|TRBJ2-6
CASSRLGRSNVLTF
TGTGCCAGCAGCCGCCTGGGACGGAGCAACGTCCTGACTTTC
>-|TRBV6-5|-|TRBJ1-1
CASSQGVPNTEAFF
TGTGCCAGCAGCCAGGGCGTACCTAACACTGAAGCTTTCTTT
>-|TRBV7-9|-|TRBJ2-1
CASNSPNNEQFF
TGTGCCAGCAACTCCCCCAACAATGAGCAGTTCTTC
>-|TRBV13|-|TRBJ1-1
CASSSLLEMNTEAFF
TGTGCCAGCAGCTCCCTACTTGAGATGAACACTGAAGCTTTCTTT
>-|TRBV7-3|once|TRBJ2-7
CASSLNAGQFHEQYF
TGTGCCAGCAGCCTAAATGCCGGACAGTTCCACGAGCAGTACTTC
>-|TRBV5-6|-|TRBJ2-1
CASSLVRGDRINNEQFF
TGTGCCAGCAGCTTGGTTCGGGGGGACAGGATTAACAATGAGCAGTTCTTC
>-|TRBV5-1|-|TRBJ2-1
CASSLGNRVDNEQFF
TGCGCCAGCAGCTTGGGAAACAGGGTAGACAATGAGCAGTTCTTC
>-|TRBV11-2|-|TRBJ1-1
CASSATGGNTEAFF
TGTGCCAGCAGCGCGACGGGCGGAAACACTGAAGCTTTCTTT
>-|TRBV5-5|once|TRBJ2-7
CASSLAGSADVPSYEQYF
TGTGCCAGCAGCTTGGCAGGGTCGGCAGATGTGCCATCCTACGAGCAGTACTTC
>-|TRBV5-4|-|TRBJ2-5
CASSSPQGKETQYF
TGTGCCAGCAGCTCACCGCAGGGGAAAGAGACCCAGTACTTC
>-|TRBV5-1|-|TRBJ1-6
CASSQVPSGGNSPLHF
TGCGCCAGCAGCCAAGTCCCCTCCGGGGGGAATTCACCCCTCCACTTT
>TRBD1|TRBV5-1|-|TRBJ1-1
CASSLPGGTEAFF
TGCGCCAGCAGCTTACCAGGGGGCACTGAAGCTTTCTTT
>TRBD1|TRBV30|-|TRBJ1-2
CAWKILRTGLVFGYTF
TGTGCCTGGAAAATTTTACGGACAGGGTTGGTGTTCGGCTACACCTTC
>TRBD2|TRBV5-4|-|TRBJ2-3
CASSLGLAGSGTDTQYF
TGTGCCAGCAGCTTGGGTCTAGCGGGGTCGGGTACAGATACGCAGTATTTT
>-|TRBV11-2|-|TRBJ2-7
CASSLDLGRATYEQYF
TGTGCCAGCAGCTTAGATTTGGGCAGGGCAACCTACGAGCAGTACTTC
>-|TRBV7-8|-|TRBJ1-1
CASSNINRVRTEAFF
TGTGCCAGCAGTAACATAAACAGGGTTAGAACTGAAGCTTTCTTT
>TRBD1|TRBV15|-|TRBJ1-5
CATSREPGTGNQPQHF
TGTGCCACCAGCAGAGAGCCCGGGACAGGGAATCAGCCCCAGCATTTT
>TRBD2|TRBV5-5|-|TRBJ2-2
CASSLYGGVTGELFF
TGTGCCAGCAGCTTATACGGGGGGGTCACCGGGGAGCTGTTTTTT